The 26 T cell receptor beta chains below come from one sample, sequenced in a study of memory CD4+ T cells and cytomegalovirus serostatus. The sort gate was single viable CD3+CD4+CD8-CD45RO+ cells for memory CD4+ T cells. Some clones are missing from TCRdb's copy, which holds only in-frame ones; the method was immunoSEQ multiplex PCR. This sample has about 48,000 clones, with roughly 78% found just once. What was sequenced was memory CD4+ T cells from blood. These TCRs come from an adult in good health and CMV-seronegative.

The chain combines TRBV2 with TRBJ2-4; D perhaps matches TRBD1 (6 bases). The germline V gene has CDR1 SNHLY and CDR2 FYNNEI. This CDR3 has 13 amino acids. The V end was cut by 7 bases, the J end by 3 bases, with 10 bases between. The CDR3 region is CASKGVFKNIQYF. Here the CDR3 DNA reads TGTGCCAGCAAGGGGGTTTTCAAAAACATTCAGTACTTC.

The V gene is TRBV5-1, the J gene TRBJ1-5; 7 bases align to TRBD1. This CDR3 region has 15 residues. J was trimmed by 4 bases and V by 0 bases; bases with no gene match: 4. Germline-derived CDR1 and CDR2 are SGHRS and YFSETQ. DNA of the CDR3: TGCGCCAGCAGCTTGGAGACAGGGAGTAATCAGCCCCAGCATTTT. Amino acid sequence: CASSLETGSNQPQHF.

CDR3 nucleotide sequence: TGTGCCTGGAGTGTACAGGGGGCAGAGACCCAGTACTTC. As protein: CAWSVQGAETQYF. The chain joins TRBV30 to TRBJ2-5; TRBD1 matches at 9 bases. In germline, CDR1 is GTSNPN, CDR2 SVGIG (reference sequence). After removal of 0 bases from V and 4 bases from J, the junction contained 0 bases not matched to a gene. The length of the CDR3 is 13 residues.

This chain uses TRBV5-1 with TRBJ2-2, with 7 bases that match TRBD2. CDR1 SGHRS and CDR2 YFSETQ come from the germline V gene. The CDR3 spans 15 residues. Germline trimming cut 4 bases from V and 2 bases from J; bases unmatched to any gene: 5. The CDR3 spells CASSPRGSNTGELFF. CDR3 sequence (DNA): TGCGCCAGCAGCCCTCGCGGGAGCAACACCGGGGAGCTGTTTTTT.

The gene calls are TRBV11-3 and TRBJ2-2; the D gene is possibly TRBD2 (5 bases). The V end lost 5 bases, the J end lost 5 bases, and 15 bases lay between the germline ends. The germline V gene has CDR1 SGHNT and CDR2 YENEEA. The CDR3 extends over 15 amino acids. The CDR3 is CASSLHGKSTGELFF. For the CDR3, the DNA is TGTGCCAGCAGCCTACACGGGAAATCAACCGGGGAGCTGTTTTTT.

The rearrangement uses TRBV7-9 and TRBJ1-5, with D possibly matching TRBD1 (5 bases). The CDR3 runs 15 residues. Trimming took off 3 bases at V and 3 bases at J, with 12 bases between the two ends. Germline assignment: CDR1 SEHNR and CDR2 FQNEAQ (reference sequence). CDR3 residues: CASSFGDRLNQPQHF. DNA of the CDR3: TGTGCCAGCAGCTTCGGAGACAGACTCAATCAGCCCCAGCATTTT.

V and J are TRBV5-1 and TRBJ2-3; TRBD2 matches at 10 bases. Trimming cost V 0 bases and J 3 bases; bases outside gene matches: 4. The CDR3 is 16 residues long. The germline V gene has CDR1 SGHRS and CDR2 YFSETQ. This CDR3 reads CASSLAASGGTDTQYF. The CDR3 DNA reads TGCGCCAGCAGCTTGGCGGCTAGCGGGGGAACAGATACGCAGTATTTT. The full variable domain, completed using reference TRBV5-1 and TRBJ2-3, is KAGVTQTPRYLIKTRGQQVTLSCSPISGHRSVSWYQQTPGQGLQFLFEYFSETQRNKGNFPGRFSGRQFSNSRSEMNVSTLELGDSALYLCASSLAASGGTDTQYFGPGTRLTVL.

The V and J genes are TRBV5-1 and TRBJ2-1; 7 nucleotides agree with TRBD1. V was clipped by 5 bases and J by 10 bases; unmatched bases: 6. Germline-derived CDR1 and CDR2 are SGHRS and YFSETQ. There are 12 residues in the CDR3. CDR3 sequence (DNA): TGCGCCAGCAGTCCTGGACAGGCCGAGCAGTTCTTC. Translating it yields CASSPGQAEQFF.

The CDR3 loop reads CASSSSGGGHEQYF. The CDR3 DNA reads TGTGCCAGCTCCTCTAGCGGGGGTGGTCACGAGCAGTACTTC. This chain connects TRBV18 to TRBJ2-7, with 10 positions matching TRBD2. Per the germline V gene, CDR1 is KGHSH and CDR2 is LQKENI. The length of the CDR3 is 14 residues. The ends lost 6 bases at V and 5 bases at J; junction bases unmatched: 7.

There are a few counts of this clone. The chain's CDR3 is CASSEGRGGHGYTF. The DNA for the CDR3 is TGTGCCAGCAGTGAAGGGAGAGGGGGTCATGGCTACACCTTC. The chain recombines TRBV6-1 with TRBJ1-2; D is perhaps TRBD1 (6 bases). V was shortened by 1 base and J by 6 bases, with 12 bases between the two germline ends. The CDR3 is made up of 14 amino acids. Germline CDR1 and CDR2: MNHNS and SASEGT.

This clone occurred a few times. This sequence joins TRBV10-3 and TRBJ1-5; D possibly corresponds to TRBD1 (5 bases). Per the germline V gene, CDR1 is ENHRY and CDR2 is SYGVKD. V lost 0 bases and J lost 3, with 9 bases in between. The CDR3 runs to 15 residues. In DNA form, the CDR3 reads TGTGCCATCAGTGAGTCGGGGCAGGCCAATCAGCCCCAGCATTTT. As protein: CAISESGQANQPQHF.

The chain recombines TRBV25-1 with TRBJ1-6; 7 bases line up with TRBD1. Germline V gene lookup returns CDR1 MGHDK and CDR2 SYGVNS. The CDR3 is 15 residues long. Unmatched junction bases numbered 5, after V lost 2 bases and J lost 7 bases. The CDR3 reads CASSEAAGGNSPLHF. In DNA form, the CDR3 reads TGTGCCAGCAGTGAAGCGGCAGGGGGGAATTCACCCCTCCACTTT. Supplemented by reference TRBV25-1 and TRBJ1-6, the full variable domain reads EADIYQTPRYLVIGTGKKITLECSQTMGHDKMYWYQQDPGMELHLIHYSYGVNSTEKGDLSSESTVSRIRTEHFPLTLESARPSHTSQYLCASSEAAGGNSPLHFGNGTRLTVT.

This chain joins TRBV19 and TRBJ1-1, with TRBD1 identical over 10 bases. The CDR3 totals 16 residues. CDR1 is LNHDA and CDR2 is SQIVND in the germline V gene (reference sequence). With 5 bases clipped from V and 3 bases from J, the junction kept 9 bases outside the gene matches. The CDR3 region has the DNA TGTGCCAGTAGTCCAAGGGGGACAGGGGCGCACACTGAAGCTTTCTTT. It is translated as CASSPRGTGAHTEAFF.

A single count supports this clone. An end of the junction does not agree with germline; a read error may underlie this. V gene TRBV2 combines with J gene TRBJ1-6; the D gene is possibly TRBD1 (6 bases). The CDR3 sequence is 16 residues long. The germline gives CDR1 SNHLY, CDR2 FYNNEI. The CDR3 is CARKGILRGDNSPLHF. The CDR3 DNA reads TGTGCCAGAAAAGGGATTTTAAGGGGGGATAACTCACCCCTCCACTTT.

This sequence joins TRBV28 and TRBJ1-2, with D perhaps TRBD1 (5 bases). This CDR3 contains 13 residues. Trimming left V 6 bases short and J 7 bases short, with 15 bases between. Germline V CDR1 and CDR2: MDHEN, SYDVKM. The CDR3 DNA follows: TGTGCCAGCAGCCCCGGGACTTCCTTTGGCTACACCTTC. Translating it yields CASSPGTSFGYTF.

In this sample, this clone turned up a few times. This sequence joins TRBV25-1 and TRBJ1-2; D not certain. The CDR3 is 15 residues long. V was pared by 1 base and J by 0 bases, with 9 bases between. Looked up from germline, CDR1 is MGHDK and CDR2 is SYGVNS. Written as DNA, the CDR3 is TGTGCCAGCAGTGAATTCGGCAGCTCTAACTATGGCTACACCTTC. Its protein product is CASSEFGSSNYGYTF.

The rearrangement links TRBV11-2 to TRBJ2-1; 10 bases are a match to TRBD1. This CDR3 spans 15 amino acids. Per germline, CDR1 SGHAT and CDR2 FQNNGV. The V and J ends lost 2 bases and 8 bases, in that order; junction bases with no gene match: 6. CDR3 sequence: CASSLLGQGNDEQFF. Written as DNA, the CDR3 is TGTGCCAGCAGCTTATTGGGACAGGGGAACGATGAGCAGTTCTTC. The whole variable domain, remainder taken from reference TRBV11-2 and TRBJ2-1, is EAGVAQSPRYKIIEKRQSVAFWCNPISGHATLYWYQQILGQGPKLLIQFQNNGVVDDSQLPKDRFSAERLKGVDSTLKIQPAKLEDSAVYLCASSLLGQGNDEQFFGPGTRLTVL.

The rearrangement links TRBV7-2 to TRBJ2-7; 11 nucleotides agree with TRBD2. Looked up from germline, CDR1 is SGHTA and CDR2 is FQGNSA. The CDR3 totals 16 residues. With V trimmed by 0 bases and J by 2 bases, 3 bases remained unmatched. The CDR3 DNA reads TGTGCCAGCAGCTTAGCTAGCGGGGGGGCCACCTACGAGCAGTACTTC. Residues: CASSLASGGATYEQYF.

This chain uses TRBV6-1 with TRBJ1-1; no reliable D call. Trimming pared 4 bases from V and 3 bases from J, leaving 12 bases between. The CDR3 has 14 residues. The germline CDR1 and CDR2 sequences are MNHNS and SASEGT. The CDR3 sequence: CASSVAGPDTEAFF. The DNA for the CDR3 is TGTGCCAGCAGTGTGGCGGGTCCTGACACTGAAGCTTTCTTT.

The chain couples TRBV5-4 to TRBJ2-3; D gene unclear. Trimming took off 2 bases at V and 0 bases at J, with 4 bases between the two ends. CDR1 is SGHNT and CDR2 is YYREEE in the germline V gene (reference sequence). The length of the CDR3 is 13 residues. The CDR3 reads CASSFSSTDTQYF. As DNA, the CDR3 is TGTGCCAGCAGCTTCTCTAGCACAGATACGCAGTATTTT.

The chain employs TRBV6-4 and TRBJ2-7, with D possibly matching TRBD1 (6 bases). There are 17 residues in the CDR3. CDR1 is MRHNA, CDR2 SNTAGT, per germline. Deletions cut 6 bases from V and 5 bases from J, with 26 bases between. The CDR3 region is CASRTEKTGRSSHEQYF. Here the CDR3 DNA reads TGTGCCAGCAGGACTGAAAAAACAGGGCGATCGAGCCACGAGCAGTACTTC.

Written as DNA, the CDR3 is TGTGCCAGCAGCCCCCCCCACCCTAACTATGGCTACACCTTC. Encoded protein: CASSPPHPNYGYTF. The chain employs TRBV5-6 and TRBJ1-2; D is ambiguous. Germline CDR1 and CDR2: SGHDT and YYEEEE. Deletions cut 4 bases from V and 0 bases from J, with 10 bases between. This CDR3 is built from 14 residues. Drawing the rest from reference TRBV5-6 and TRBJ1-2, the complete variable domain is DAGVTQSPTHLIKTRGQQVTLRCSPKSGHDTVSWYQQALGQGPQFIFQYYEEEERQRGNFPDRFSGHQFPNYSSELNVNALLLGDSALYLCASSPPHPNYGYTFGSGTRLTVV.

CDR3 region: CASSPHLGTGLYEQYF. Here the CDR3 DNA reads TGTGCCAGCAGCCCCCACCTCGGGACAGGTCTGTACGAGCAGTACTTC. The chain combines TRBV4-2 with TRBJ2-7; TRBD1 matches at 8 bases. The germline CDR1 and CDR2 sequences are LGHNA and YNFKEQ. The CDR3 spans 16 residues. Trimming removed 4 bases from V and 4 bases from J; junction bases left unmatched: 12.

The genes are TRBV5-1 and TRBJ1-4, with TRBD1 identical over 7 bases. Germline V gene data show CDR1 as SGHRS and CDR2 as YFSETQ. With 4 bases clipped from V and 1 base from J, the junction kept 4 bases outside the gene matches. The CDR3 length is 15 residues. As DNA, the CDR3 is TGCGCCAGCAGCGGGGGGACAGTAACTAATGAAAAACTGTTTTTT. It is translated as CASSGGTVTNEKLFF.

This chain uses TRBV5-1 with TRBJ2-5, with D perhaps matching TRBD1 (6 bases). The germline CDR1 and CDR2 sequences are SGHRS and YFSETQ. CDR3 length: 14 residues. The germline V and J ends were trimmed by 0 bases and 4 bases, with 10 bases remaining between them. Here the CDR3 DNA reads TGCGCCAGCAGCTTGGAAGGCAGGGGAGAGACCCAGTACTTC. Translated, it gives CASSLEGRGETQYF.

The V gene is TRBV5-1, the J gene TRBJ2-7; 9 nucleotides align to TRBD2. Germline V gene lookup returns CDR1 SGHRS and CDR2 YFSETQ. Unmatched junction bases numbered 7, after V lost 2 bases and J lost 1 base. The CDR3 is made up of 16 amino acids. CDR3 residues: CASSFTRLAESYEQYF. DNA of the CDR3: TGCGCCAGCAGCTTCACTCGACTAGCGGAGTCCTACGAGCAGTACTTC.